This passage covers 27 T cell receptor beta chains from one sample sequenced in a study of T cells in Graves' hyperthyroidism and ophthalmopathy. TCR beta CDR3 sequences were amplified from RNA transcripts. A first-round RT-PCR of the TCR CDR3 used the HTBI primer set. TCRdb reprocessed the multiplex PCR reads with MiXCR, giving one entry per CDR3 protein. The repertoire holds fewer than 900,000 distinct CDR3 sequences, under 20% seen once, with roughly 17% in the top ten. Input material: blood. The receptors were gathered from a woman in her 50s with Graves' hyperthyroidism that later progressed to Graves' ophthalmopathy.

The chain combines TRBV29-1 with TRBJ2-5; 7 bases agree with TRBD1. This CDR3 region has 13 residues. The trim removed 5 bases at V and 4 bases at J, leaving 7 bases unmatched. Germline-derived CDR1 and CDR2 are SQVTM and ANQGSEA. The CDR3 bases are TGCAGCGTTACAACAGGGGCCACAGAGACCCAGTACTTC. This encodes CSVTTGATETQYF.

There are many counts of this clonotype. V is TRBV20-1 and J is TRBJ2-3; 9 nucleotides agree with TRBD1. The CDR3 consists of 17 residues. J gave up 0 bases and V 3 bases, and 10 bases lay outside the gene matches. Germline V gene lookup returns CDR1 DFQATT and CDR2 SNEGSKA (reference sequence). The CDR3 sequence: CSASFPGTGSSTDTQYF. Written as DNA, the CDR3 is TGCAGTGCTAGCTTTCCCGGGACAGGGTCTAGCACAGATACGCAGTATTTT.

This clonotype appeared a few times. V usage is TRBV7-9 and J usage is TRBJ2-3, with 9 bases matching TRBD2. Trimming cost V 5 bases and J 3 bases; bases outside gene matches: 15. CDR1 and CDR2 from the germline V gene are SEHNR and FQNEAQ (reference sequence). This CDR3 is built from 18 residues. The CDR3 loop reads CASSLTRRGGRITDTQYF. CDR3 sequence (DNA): TGTGCCAGCAGCCTCACCCGGCGGGGGGGACGCATTACAGATACGCAGTATTTT.

This clonotype was picked up many times. The gene calls are TRBV30 and TRBJ1-2, with a weak D call TRBD1 (6 bases). The CDR3 runs 12 residues. V dropped 4 bases and J dropped 6 bases, with 12 bases sitting between them. CDR1 is GTSNPN and CDR2 is SVGIG in the germline V gene (reference sequence). CDR3 sequence: CAWKTPGDGYTF. The CDR3 DNA reads as TGTGCCTGGAAGACCCCAGGGGATGGCTACACCTTC.

The table lists this clonotype with a few counts. This chain connects TRBV13 to TRBJ1-3, with 7 nucleotides matching TRBD1. This CDR3 has 14 residues. J was trimmed by 2 bases and V by 6 bases; bases with no gene match: 4. Germline V CDR1 and CDR2: PRHDT, FYEKMQ (reference sequence). The CDR3 loop is CASRAGTAGNTIYF. For the CDR3, the DNA is TGTGCCAGCAGAGCCGGGACAGCTGGAAACACCATATATTTT.

Regarding this clonotype: A much larger clone is a single base away; this may be a read error. The V gene is TRBV12-3 or TRBV12-4, the J gene TRBJ2-3, with D perhaps given as TRBD1 or TRBD2 (5 bases each). The CDR3 is 14 residues long. This CDR3 reads CASSPGGRSETQYF. The CDR3 DNA sequence: TGTGCCAGCAGCCCTGGGGGTAGGTCAGAAACGCAGTATTTT.

V gene TRBV19 combines with J gene TRBJ1-5; D ambiguous. Trimming pared 3 bases from V and 0 bases from J, leaving 12 bases between. This CDR3 has 16 amino acids. Germline V gene data show CDR1 as LNHDA and CDR2 as SQIVND (reference sequence). CDR3 DNA sequence: TGTGCCAGTAGTATGACGAATCGATATAGCAATCAGCCCCAGCATTTT. Amino acids: CASSMTNRYSNQPQHF.

This clonotype was counted a few times. J is TRBJ1-5 and V is TRBV20-1; D may be TRBD1 (6 bases). This CDR3 has 16 amino acids. Germline CDR1 is DFQATT and CDR2 is SNEGSKA (reference sequence). Trimming took off 3 bases at V and 1 base at J, with 16 bases between the two ends. The CDR3 sequence: CSASPKGGGSNQPQHF. In DNA, the CDR3 is TGCAGTGCTAGTCCAAAGGGGGGCGGAAGCAATCAGCCCCAGCATTTT.

This clonotype has a count of ten or more. The genes are TRBV10-3 and TRBJ2-2; tentatively, D is TRBD2 (6 bases). Per germline, CDR1 ENHRY and CDR2 SYGVKD. The CDR3 is 14 residues long. V was shortened by 4 bases and J by 4 bases, with 10 bases between the two germline ends. This CDR3 reads CAISGGEGTGELFF. The DNA for the CDR3 is TGTGCCATCAGTGGCGGGGAAGGCACCGGGGAGCTGTTTTTT.

V usage is TRBV5-1 and J usage is TRBJ2-7; tentative D call: TRBD1 (6 bases). Germline V gene lookup returns CDR1 SGHRS and CDR2 YFSETQ. The CDR3 covers 13 residues. Trimming left V 5 bases short and J 1 base short, with 10 bases between. The CDR3 spells CASRWTESYEQYF. The DNA for the CDR3 is TGCGCCAGCAGATGGACAGAGTCCTACGAGCAGTACTTC.

The chain joins TRBV6-1 to TRBJ1-1; D might be TRBD1 (6 bases). The CDR3 runs to 16 residues. The V gene lost 0 bases and the J gene lost 5 bases, with 16 bases spanning the gap. Germline V gene lookup returns CDR1 MNHNS and CDR2 SASEGT. The CDR3 nucleotides read TGTGCCAGCAGTGAAGCGCCGGGGGGGCCATGGACTGAAGCTTTCTTT. Translation: CASSEAPGGPWTEAFF.

A few counts support this clonotype. The gene calls are TRBV19 and TRBJ2-3; a possible D gene is TRBD1 (5 bases). Trimming took 3 bases from V and 0 from J, leaving 13 bases between them. This CDR3 has 16 amino acids. Germline-derived CDR1 and CDR2 are LNHDA and SQIVND (reference sequence). CDR3 coding DNA: TGTGCCAGTAGTATCCTCCAGGGATCTAGCACAGATACGCAGTATTTT. The encoded protein is CASSILQGSSTDTQYF.

CDR3 amino acids: CASSQVPDSYNSPLHF. The CDR3 DNA reads TGTGCCAGCAGCCAAGTCCCGGACTCCTATAATTCACCCCTCCACTTT. The chain has TRBV3-1 and TRBJ1-6; D gene unclear. The CDR3 is 16 amino acids. Trimming shortened V by 1 base and J by 0 bases, and 7 bases separated the two germline ends. Germline V CDR1 and CDR2: LGHDT, YNNKEL (reference sequence).

This clonotype was recorded a few times. V usage is TRBV7-3 and J usage is TRBJ2-2, with 10 bases identical to TRBD1. This CDR3 has 16 residues. Germline-derived CDR1 and CDR2 are SGHTA and FQGTGA. V shed 3 bases and J 6 bases; nucleotides not matched to a gene: 7. The CDR3 is CASSFSRDRGSGELFF. The CDR3 DNA reads TGTGCCAGCAGCTTTTCCCGGGACAGGGGTTCCGGGGAGCTGTTTTTT.

In this sample, this clonotype turned up many times. V is TRBV7-9 and J is TRBJ1-1; D is unclear. This CDR3 has 13 amino acids. Trimming shortened V by 5 bases and J by 0 bases, and 7 bases separated the two germline ends. The germline CDR1 and CDR2 sequences are SEHNR and FQNEAQ (reference sequence). CDR3 nucleotide sequence: TGTGCCAGCAGCAAAGCGGTGAACACTGAAGCTTTCTTT. This encodes CASSKAVNTEAFF.

The chain combines TRBV7-6 with TRBJ2-3, with a possible D match to TRBD2 (7 bases). Germline V gene sequence: CDR1 SGHVS, CDR2 FNYEAQ. The CDR3 loop spans 15 amino acids. With 6 bases removed from V and 5 bases from J, the gap between germline ends came to 18 bases. The CDR3 sequence: CASRRWGGGEDTQYF. For the CDR3, the DNA is TGTGCCAGCAGAAGATGGGGGGGCGGAGAAGATACGCAGTATTTT.

This clonotype was detected many times. The chain couples TRBV3-1 to TRBJ2-1; D ambiguous. This CDR3 region has 16 residues. Trimming removed 5 bases from V and 0 bases from J, with 14 bases in between. Germline V lookup: CDR1 LGHDT, CDR2 YNNKEL (reference sequence). CDR3 in DNA: TGTGCCAGCAGCAAAGCCCAGGCTAGCTCCTACAATGAGCAGTTCTTC. Amino acid sequence: CASSKAQASSYNEQFF.

The chain combines TRBV9 with TRBJ1-5; no clear D. Trimming removed 2 bases from V and 4 bases from J, with 13 bases in between. Germline lookup yields CDR1 SGDLS and CDR2 YYNGEE. This CDR3 region has 15 residues. The CDR3 DNA reads TGTGCCAGCAGCGTCTCCGGGTCTATTAATCAGCCCCAGCATTTT. Protein sequence: CASSVSGSINQPQHF.

The table lists this clonotype with many counts. The chain uses TRBV11-3 and TRBJ1-1; no reliable D call. Germline V lookup: CDR1 SGHNT, CDR2 YENEEA. There are 14 residues in the CDR3. Trimming pared 1 base from V and 3 bases from J, leaving 9 bases between. CDR3 bases: TGTGCCAGCAGCTTAGTACCGTGGGACACTGAAGCTTTCTTT. The encoded protein is CASSLVPWDTEAFF.

This clonotype was found many times. This sequence joins TRBV12-3 or TRBV12-4 and TRBJ2-5; 7 nucleotides agree with TRBD1. Losses at the gene ends were 6 bases for V and 1 base for J; bases not matched to a gene: 11. The CDR3 covers 16 residues. CDR3 nucleotides: TGTGCCAGCAGCACCAATAGACAGGGTGGCCAAGAGACCCAGTACTTC. Protein: CASSTNRQGGQETQYF.

The DNA for the CDR3 is TGTGCCAGCAGTCCCTGGGACTCACCAATCTCGGAATACGAGCAGTACTTC. It codes for CASSPWDSPISEYEQYF. This chain links TRBV6-2 or TRBV6-3 with TRBJ2-7, with a weak D call TRBD2 (6 bases). There are 17 residues in the CDR3. CDR1 is MNHEY, CDR2 SVGEGT, per germline. V lost 5 bases and J lost 4, with 24 bases in between.

This clonotype was seen at least ten times. The rearrangement joins TRBV5-1 to TRBJ1-2; D gene unclear. Trimming pared 0 bases from V and 3 bases from J, leaving 6 bases between. CDR3 length equals 13 residues. Germline CDR1 reads SGHRS; CDR2 reads YFSETQ. The CDR3 loop is CASSLDGYYGYTF. In DNA, the CDR3 is TGCGCCAGCAGCTTGGACGGGTACTATGGCTACACCTTC.

This clonotype turned up a few times. This chain connects TRBV6-6 to TRBJ2-2; TRBD1 is a possible D gene (6 bases). Deletions cut 0 bases from V and 4 bases from J, with 9 bases between. Per the germline V gene, CDR1 is MNHNY and CDR2 is SVGAGI (reference sequence). CDR3 length: 15 amino acids. The CDR3 spells CASSYSPGATGELFF. In DNA form, the CDR3 reads TGTGCCAGCAGTTACTCGCCAGGGGCCACCGGGGAGCTGTTTTTT.

This clonotype was seen repeatedly, ten times or more. The CDR3 coding sequence is TGCGCCAGCAGCTTTGTACAGGAGGGACCTGAAGCTTTCTTT. Residues: CASSFVQEGPEAFF. The rearrangement links TRBV5-1 to TRBJ1-1; possible D gene TRBD1, 5 bases. V was cut by 2 bases and J by 6 bases, with 14 bases left in between. CDR1 and CDR2 from the germline V gene are SGHRS and YFSETQ. This CDR3 has 14 amino acids. Full variable domain (remainder filled in from reference TRBV5-1 and TRBJ1-1): KAGVTQTPRYLIKTRGQQVTLSCSPISGHRSVSWYQQTPGQGLQFLFEYFSETQRNKGNFPGRFSGRQFSNSRSEMNVSTLELGDSALYLCASSFVQEGPEAFFGQGTRLTVV.

The rearrangement links TRBV6-2 or TRBV6-3 to TRBJ2-3; no definite D call. Per germline, CDR1 MNHEY and CDR2 SVGEGT. This CDR3 has 14 residues. The ends were cut back, 0 bases at V and 4 bases at J, with 8 bases in the middle. CDR3 nucleotides: TGTGCCAGCAGTTACTCGTGGGGTCCAGATACGCAGTATTTT. This sequence encodes CASSYSWGPDTQYF.

Many counts were recorded for this clonotype. The chain joins TRBV13 to TRBJ1-1; no clear D. Per germline, CDR1 PRHDT and CDR2 FYEKMQ (reference sequence). CDR3 length: 13 residues. V was shortened by 6 bases and J by 0 bases, with 8 bases between the two germline ends. The CDR3 is CASSVYLNTEAFF. DNA for the CDR3: TGTGCCAGCAGTGTGTACCTGAACACTGAAGCTTTCTTT.

Ten or more counts support this clonotype. The chain employs TRBV7-9 and TRBJ1-1, with a tentative D call TRBD1 (6 bases). Trimming shortened V by 0 bases and J by 3 bases, and 11 bases separated the two germline ends. The CDR3 covers 15 residues. In germline, CDR1 is SEHNR, CDR2 FQNEAQ (reference sequence). The CDR3 bases are TGTGCCAGCAGCTTAGCGTTTCAGGGGTACACTGAAGCTTTCTTT. Its translation: CASSLAFQGYTEAFF. The whole variable domain, remainder taken from reference TRBV7-9 and TRBJ1-1, is DTGVSQNPRHKITKRGQNVTFRCDPISEHNRLYWYRQTLGQGPEFLTYFQNEAQLEKSRLLSDRFSAERPKGSFSTLEIQRTEQGDSAMYLCASSLAFQGYTEAFFGQGTRLTVV.